Following are 16 T cell receptor beta chains from one sample sequenced in a study of Ad26.COV2.S vaccination and SARS-CoV-2 variants (dated by TCRdb to about 2021). Libraries were made using the immunoSEQ multiplex PCR assay. TCRdb stores this immuneACCESS table with in-frame sequences only. Part of the clones is absent; in the studies checked, under half of the shortfall reflects unresolved V genes, and no reason is known for the rest. The sample yields fewer than 400,000 clones; approximately 90% were counted once. The ten largest clones add up to under 2% of the sample. The treatment or condition label, as the study defines it: 15 to 20 received Ad26.COV2.S at low or high dose, single or two shots; roughly 5 received placebo; per-sample allocation not given. For vaccine and placebo recipients, the sequenced repertoires came from samples collected on day 63 after the first injection. This material consisted of peripheral blood, taken in a trial of Ad26.COV2.S vaccine versus placebo. These TCRs come from a person between 18 and 65 years old who received the Ad26.COV2.S COVID-19 vaccine or a placebo.

This clone was observed a single time. The chain carries TRBV28 and TRBJ2-7; D may match TRBD1 or TRBD2 (6 bases each). CDR3 length equals 18 residues. With 3 bases removed from V and 4 bases from J, the gap between germline ends came to 25 bases. Germline loops: CDR1 MDHEN, CDR2 SYDVKM. The CDR3 DNA reads TGTGCCAGCAGTTTGGGCCTAGGGGCGGGATTGGGGGCTTACGAGCAGTACTTC. It translates to CASSLGLGAGLGAYEQYF.

V gene TRBV25-1 combines with J gene TRBJ1-2, with 8 bases fitting TRBD1. CDR1 is MGHDK and CDR2 is SYGVNS in the germline V gene. The CDR3 has 16 residues. With V trimmed by 3 bases and J by 4 bases, 10 bases remained unmatched. CDR3 sequence: CASSDTGTGLSYGYTF. The CDR3 region has the DNA TGTGCCAGCAGTGACACCGGGACAGGACTTTCCTATGGCTACACCTTC.

This chain uses TRBV18 with TRBJ2-1, with 8 bases aligning to TRBD2. Germline V gene sequence: CDR1 KGHSH, CDR2 LQKENI. J was trimmed by 2 bases and V by 3 bases; bases with no gene match: 9. This CDR3 has 17 residues. The CDR3 region is CASSPRASGPTYNEQFF. The CDR3 DNA follows: TGTGCCAGCTCACCCAGGGCTAGCGGGCCTACCTACAATGAGCAGTTCTTC. The full variable domain, completed using reference TRBV18 and TRBJ2-1, is NAGVMQNPRHLVRRRGQEARLRCSPMKGHSHVYWYRQLPEEGLKFMVYLQKENIIDESGMPKERFSAEFPKEGPSILRIQQVVRGDSAAYFCASSPRASGPTYNEQFFGPGTRLTVL.

The rearrangement joins TRBV6-5 to TRBJ1-3; D gene uncertain. The V gene's germline CDR1 is MNHEY and CDR2 SVGAGI. This CDR3 has 13 residues. Deletions cut 7 bases from V and 0 bases from J, with 7 bases between. The CDR3 is CASKANSGNTIYF. The CDR3 coding sequence is TGTGCCAGCAAGGCCAACTCTGGAAACACCATATATTTT.

This chain links TRBV6-5 with TRBJ1-1; weak D call: TRBD1 (6 bases). Germline V gives CDR1 MNHEY, CDR2 SVGAGI. Trimming took 5 bases from V and 4 from J, leaving 11 bases between them. The CDR3 covers 13 residues. CDR3 region: CASSRTGITEAFF. CDR3 in DNA: TGTGCCAGCAGTAGAACAGGGATCACTGAAGCTTTCTTT.

The gene calls are TRBV7-2 and TRBJ1-2; D unclear. Germline values: CDR1 SGHTA, CDR2 FQGNSA. Deletions cut 4 bases from V and 0 bases from J, with 6 bases between. The CDR3 consists of 13 residues. The CDR3 reads CASSSTSNYGYTF. CDR3 DNA: TGTGCCAGCAGCTCAACATCTAACTATGGCTACACCTTC.

The gene calls are TRBV5-4 and TRBJ2-7; a possible D gene is TRBD2 (6 bases). Between the trimmed V and J ends, which lost 0 bases and 2 bases, there was a span of 9 bases. Germline lookup yields CDR1 SGHNT and CDR2 YYREEE (reference sequence). The length of the CDR3 is 14 residues. CDR3 residues: CASSLGSGAYEQYF. The CDR3 nucleotides read TGTGCCAGCAGCTTGGGTAGCGGAGCCTACGAGCAGTACTTC.

This sequence joins TRBV28 and TRBJ2-5; tentatively, D is TRBD2 (6 bases). The V and J ends lost 4 bases and 7 bases respectively, with 16 bases between them. CDR1 is MDHEN, CDR2 SYDVKM, per germline. The CDR3 has 14 residues. The CDR3 spells CASSSLGGSTTQYF. As DNA, the CDR3 is TGTGCCAGCAGTTCCTTGGGGGGTTCAACGACCCAGTACTTC.

V usage is TRBV7-9 and J usage is TRBJ1-1; TRBD1 might be the D (6 bases). Trimming stripped 8 bases from V and 5 bases from J, with 18 bases between. The CDR3 consists of 14 residues. Germline lookup yields CDR1 SEHNR and CDR2 FQNEAQ (reference sequence). CDR3 nucleotides: TGTGCCAGCCGCCCGGCGGGGGCGGGGACTGAAGCTTTCTTT. As protein: CASRPAGAGTEAFF.

This chain uses TRBV11-2 with TRBJ1-2; D uncertain. Trimming cost V 4 bases and J 3 bases, with 24 bases left between them. The CDR3 extends over 18 amino acids. The germline V gene encodes CDR1 SGHAT and CDR2 FQNNGV. CDR3 coding DNA: TGTGCCAGCAGCTCATATGGACTTTCCCCGAGACTGGACTATGGCTACACCTTC. This sequence encodes CASSSYGLSPRLDYGYTF. Complete variable domain (other parts from reference TRBV11-2 and TRBJ1-2): EAGVAQSPRYKIIEKRQSVAFWCNPISGHATLYWYQQILGQGPKLLIQFQNNGVVDDSQLPKDRFSAERLKGVDSTLKIQPAKLEDSAVYLCASSSYGLSPRLDYGYTFGSGTRLTVV.

This chain uses TRBV6-5 with TRBJ2-7, with D perhaps being TRBD1 or TRBD2 (5 bases each). CDR1 and CDR2 (germline): MNHEY, SVGAGI. Trimming shortened V by 0 bases and J by 3 bases, and 15 bases separated the two germline ends. This CDR3 comprises 16 residues. The CDR3 protein is CASSYSIARAGYEQYF. The CDR3 DNA reads as TGTGCCAGCAGTTACTCGATAGCCAGGGCGGGCTACGAGCAGTACTTC.

The DNA for the CDR3 is TGCGCCAGCAGCCAAGAGGGGAGCCCCAATGAGCAGTTCTTC. Translated: CASSQEGSPNEQFF. The rearrangement joins TRBV4-3 to TRBJ2-1; a weak D match, TRBD2 (5 bases). The CDR3 extends over 14 amino acids. V lost 0 bases, J lost 6 bases, and 9 bases lay in between. Looked up from germline, CDR1 is LGHNA and CDR2 is YSLEER.

The chain combines TRBV10-3 with TRBJ2-1; TRBD2 aligns across 7 bases. The CDR3 runs to 15 residues. V shed 8 bases and J 8 bases; nucleotides not matched to a gene: 15. Germline-derived CDR1 and CDR2 are ENHRY and SYGVKD. The CDR3 region has the DNA TGTGCCATCCGCCTCGAGGGAGGGCCGGGTGATGAGCAGTTCTTC. Translated, it gives CAIRLEGGPGDEQFF.

The V gene is TRBV6-6, the J gene TRBJ1-3; unclear D gene. V was pared by 5 bases and J by 0 bases, with 11 bases between. The CDR3 extends over 15 amino acids. CDR1 is MNHNY, CDR2 SVGAGI, per germline (reference sequence). The CDR3 region is CASSPDAASGNTIYF. The DNA for the CDR3 is TGTGCCAGCAGTCCGGACGCCGCCTCTGGAAACACCATATATTTT.

The chain joins TRBV2 to TRBJ2-6, with D unresolved. Per germline, CDR1 SNHLY and CDR2 FYNNEI. The V and J ends lost 8 bases and 4 bases respectively, with 3 bases between them. CDR3 length: 11 amino acids. The CDR3 coding sequence is TGTGCCAGCTCCGGGGCCAACGTCCTGACTTTC. Translated: CASSGANVLTF.

Remarks on this clone: Other DNA sequences in this sample translate to the same CDR3. V is TRBV20-1 and J is TRBJ2-1; TRBD2 might be the D (5 bases). The CDR3 has 14 residues. V lost 6 bases and J lost 0, with 12 bases in between. Germline-derived CDR1 and CDR2 are DFQATT and SNEGSKA (reference sequence). CDR3 region: CSASAGSSYNEQFF. CDR3 sequence (DNA): TGCAGTGCCAGTGCTGGGAGCTCCTACAATGAGCAGTTCTTC.